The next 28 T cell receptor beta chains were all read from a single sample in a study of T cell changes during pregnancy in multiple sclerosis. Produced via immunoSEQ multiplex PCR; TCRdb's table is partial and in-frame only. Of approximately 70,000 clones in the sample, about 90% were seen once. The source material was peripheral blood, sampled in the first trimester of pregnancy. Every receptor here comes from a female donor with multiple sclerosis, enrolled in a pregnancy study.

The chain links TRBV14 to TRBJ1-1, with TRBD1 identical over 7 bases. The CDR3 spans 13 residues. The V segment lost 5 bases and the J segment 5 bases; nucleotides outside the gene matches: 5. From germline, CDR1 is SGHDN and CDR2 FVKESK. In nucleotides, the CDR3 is TGTGCCAGCAGCTTTACAGGGGCGACTGAAGCTTTCTTT. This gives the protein CASSFTGATEAFF.

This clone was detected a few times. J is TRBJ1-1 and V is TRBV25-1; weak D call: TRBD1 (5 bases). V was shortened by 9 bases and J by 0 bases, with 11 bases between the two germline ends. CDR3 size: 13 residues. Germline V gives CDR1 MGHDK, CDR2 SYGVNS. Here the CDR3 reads CARSQGLNTEAFF. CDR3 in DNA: TGTGCCAGGTCCCAGGGATTGAACACTGAAGCTTTCTTT.

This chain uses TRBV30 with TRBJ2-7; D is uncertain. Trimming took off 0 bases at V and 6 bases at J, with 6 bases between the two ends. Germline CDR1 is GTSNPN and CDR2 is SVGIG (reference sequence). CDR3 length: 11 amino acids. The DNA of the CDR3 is TGTGCCTGGAGTGTGAGAAGCGAGCAGTACTTC. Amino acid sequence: CAWSVRSEQYF.

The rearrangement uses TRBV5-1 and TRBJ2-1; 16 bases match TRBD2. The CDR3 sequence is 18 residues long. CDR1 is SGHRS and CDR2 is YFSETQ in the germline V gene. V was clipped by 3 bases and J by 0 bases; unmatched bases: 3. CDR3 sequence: CASSWGLAGGSSYNEQFF. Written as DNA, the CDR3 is TGCGCCAGCAGCTGGGGACTAGCGGGGGGGAGCTCCTACAATGAGCAGTTCTTC.

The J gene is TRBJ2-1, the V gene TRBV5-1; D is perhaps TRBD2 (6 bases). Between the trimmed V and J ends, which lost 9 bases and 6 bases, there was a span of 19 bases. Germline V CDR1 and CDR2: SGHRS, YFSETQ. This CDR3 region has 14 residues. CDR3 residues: CATATSGLSNEQFF. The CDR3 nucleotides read TGCGCCACCGCCACCTCGGGACTCTCCAATGAGCAGTTCTTC.

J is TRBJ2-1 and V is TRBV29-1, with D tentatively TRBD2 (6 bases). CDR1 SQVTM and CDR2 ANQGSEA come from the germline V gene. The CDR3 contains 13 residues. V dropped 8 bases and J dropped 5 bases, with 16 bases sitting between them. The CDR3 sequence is CSSRDSLHNEQFF. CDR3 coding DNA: TGCAGCTCCCGGGACTCCCTCCACAATGAGCAGTTCTTC.

CDR3 DNA sequence: TGTGCCAGCAGACCCGGTCCCGGCGGCGACGAGCAGTACTTC. Amino acid sequence: CASRPGPGGDEQYF. J is TRBJ2-7 and V is TRBV21-1; TRBD2 is the table's D call, not checked against the DNA. TRBV21-1 is given as a pseudogene. CDR3 size: 14 residues.

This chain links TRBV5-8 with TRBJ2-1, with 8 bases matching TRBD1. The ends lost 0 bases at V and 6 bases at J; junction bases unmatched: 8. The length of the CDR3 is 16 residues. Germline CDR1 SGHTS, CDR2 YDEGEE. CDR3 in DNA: TGTGCCAGCAGCTTGGGAGACAGGGGTAGTGGCAATGAGCAGTTCTTC. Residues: CASSLGDRGSGNEQFF.

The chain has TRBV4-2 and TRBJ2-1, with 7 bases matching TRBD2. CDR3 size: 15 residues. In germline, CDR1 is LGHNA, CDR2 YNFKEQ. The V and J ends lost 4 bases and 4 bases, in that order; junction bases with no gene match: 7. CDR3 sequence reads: CASSPPRGSYNEQFF. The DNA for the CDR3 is TGTGCCAGCAGCCCCCCACGCGGGAGTTACAATGAGCAGTTCTTC.

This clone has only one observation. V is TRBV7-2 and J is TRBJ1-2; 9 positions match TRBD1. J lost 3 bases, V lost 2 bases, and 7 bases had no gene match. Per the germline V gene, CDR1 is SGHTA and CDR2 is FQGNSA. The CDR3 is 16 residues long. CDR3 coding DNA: TGTGCCAGCAGCTTACGCACAGGGGGCCCTGACTATGGCTACACCTTC. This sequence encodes CASSLRTGGPDYGYTF.

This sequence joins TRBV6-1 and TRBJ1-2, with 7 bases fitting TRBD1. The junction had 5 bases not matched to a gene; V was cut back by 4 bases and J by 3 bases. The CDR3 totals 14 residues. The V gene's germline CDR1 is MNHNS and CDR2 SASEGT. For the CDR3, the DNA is TGTGCCAGCAGTGCCCTGGGACAGCACTATGGCTACACCTTC. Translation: CASSALGQHYGYTF.

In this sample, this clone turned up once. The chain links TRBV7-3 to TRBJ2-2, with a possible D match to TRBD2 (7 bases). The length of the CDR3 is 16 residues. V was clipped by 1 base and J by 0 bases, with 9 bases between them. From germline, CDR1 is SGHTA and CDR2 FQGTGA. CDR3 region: CASSLRGGPNTGELFF. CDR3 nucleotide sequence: TGTGCCAGCAGCTTAAGGGGGGGGCCGAACACCGGGGAGCTGTTTTTT.

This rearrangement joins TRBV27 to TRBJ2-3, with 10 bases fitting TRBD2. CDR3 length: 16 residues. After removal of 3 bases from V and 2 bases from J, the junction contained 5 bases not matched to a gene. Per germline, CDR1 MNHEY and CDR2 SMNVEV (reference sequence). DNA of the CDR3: TGTGCCAGCAGTTTGGGAGCGGGGGGGGCCACAGATACGCAGTATTTT. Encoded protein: CASSLGAGGATDTQYF.

CDR3 amino acids: CASSLDRGINEKLFF. In nucleotides, the CDR3 is TGCGCCAGCAGCTTGGACAGGGGAATTAATGAAAAACTGTTTTTT. The chain carries TRBV5-1 and TRBJ1-4; 7 nucleotides agree with TRBD1. The length of the CDR3 is 15 residues. The germline gives CDR1 SGHRS, CDR2 YFSETQ. The V segment lost 0 bases and the J segment 4 bases; nucleotides outside the gene matches: 3.

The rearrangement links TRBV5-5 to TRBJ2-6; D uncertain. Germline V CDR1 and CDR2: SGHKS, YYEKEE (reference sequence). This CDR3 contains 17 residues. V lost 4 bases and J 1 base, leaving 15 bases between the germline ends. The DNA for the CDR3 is TGTGCCAGCAGCCCGGTCTCCCTCGTATCTGGGGCCAACGTCCTGACTTTC. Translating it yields CASSPVSLVSGANVLTF.

The CDR3 nucleotides are TGTGCCAGCAGCGTAGAGGGGCTGGATTCACCCCTCCACTTT. This gives the protein CASSVEGLDSPLHF. This chain joins TRBV9 and TRBJ1-6; weak D call: TRBD1 (5 bases). Trimming shortened V by 0 bases and J by 8 bases, and 9 bases separated the two germline ends. Germline V CDR1 and CDR2: SGDLS, YYNGEE. This CDR3 has 14 residues.

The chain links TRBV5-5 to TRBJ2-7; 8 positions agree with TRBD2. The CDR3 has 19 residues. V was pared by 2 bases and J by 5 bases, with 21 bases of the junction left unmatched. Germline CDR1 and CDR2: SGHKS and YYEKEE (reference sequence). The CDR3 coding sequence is TGTGCCAGCAGCTTAGCCCCGCTATTAAGGGGCGGGGGGCGGGACGAGCAGTACTTC. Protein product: CASSLAPLLRGGGRDEQYF.

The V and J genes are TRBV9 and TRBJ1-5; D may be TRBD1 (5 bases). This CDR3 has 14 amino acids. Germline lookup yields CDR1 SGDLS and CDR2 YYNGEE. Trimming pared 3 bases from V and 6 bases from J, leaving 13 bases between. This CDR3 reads CASSATIQGQPQHF. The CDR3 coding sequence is TGTGCCAGCAGCGCTACTATCCAGGGTCAGCCCCAGCATTTT. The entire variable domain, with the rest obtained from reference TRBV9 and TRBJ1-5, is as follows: DSGVTQTPKHLITATGQRVTLRCSPRSGDLSVYWYQQSLDQGLQFLIQYYNGEERAKGNILERFSAQQFPDLHSELNLSSLELGDSALYFCASSATIQGQPQHFGDGTRLSIL.

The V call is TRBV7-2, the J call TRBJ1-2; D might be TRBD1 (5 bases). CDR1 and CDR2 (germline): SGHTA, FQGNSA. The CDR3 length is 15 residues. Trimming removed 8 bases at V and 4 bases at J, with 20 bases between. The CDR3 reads CASCAGTVGGYGYTF. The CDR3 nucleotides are TGTGCCAGCTGTGCCGGGACGGTGGGAGGCTATGGCTACACCTTC.

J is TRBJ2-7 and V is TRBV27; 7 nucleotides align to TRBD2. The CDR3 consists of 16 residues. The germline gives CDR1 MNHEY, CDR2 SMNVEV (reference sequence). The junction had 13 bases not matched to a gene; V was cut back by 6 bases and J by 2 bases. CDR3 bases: TGTGCCAGCAGCATTTGGGCCCGCGGGGGTGCCTACGAGCAGTACTTC. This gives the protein CASSIWARGGAYEQYF.

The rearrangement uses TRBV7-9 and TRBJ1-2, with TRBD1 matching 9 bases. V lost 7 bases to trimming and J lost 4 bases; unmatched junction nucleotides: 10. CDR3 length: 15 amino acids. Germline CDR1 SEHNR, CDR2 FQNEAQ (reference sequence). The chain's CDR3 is CASTSTGTGSYGYTF. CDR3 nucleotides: TGTGCCAGCACCAGTACCGGGACAGGGTCCTATGGCTACACCTTC. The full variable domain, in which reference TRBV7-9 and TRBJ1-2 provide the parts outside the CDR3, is DTGVSQNPRHKITKRGQNVTFRCDPISEHNRLYWYRQTLGQGPEFLTYFQNEAQLEKSRLLSDRFSAERPKGSFSTLEIQRTEQGDSAMYLCASTSTGTGSYGYTFGSGTRLTVV.

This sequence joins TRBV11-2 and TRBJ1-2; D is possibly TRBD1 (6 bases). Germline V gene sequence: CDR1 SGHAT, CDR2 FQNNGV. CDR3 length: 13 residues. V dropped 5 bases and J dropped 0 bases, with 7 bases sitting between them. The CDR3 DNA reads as TGTGCCAGCAGCCCAGGGGCTAACTATGGCTACACCTTC. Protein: CASSPGANYGYTF. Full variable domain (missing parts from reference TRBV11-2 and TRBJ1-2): EAGVAQSPRYKIIEKRQSVAFWCNPISGHATLYWYQQILGQGPKLLIQFQNNGVVDDSQLPKDRFSAERLKGVDSTLKIQPAKLEDSAVYLCASSPGANYGYTFGSGTRLTVV.

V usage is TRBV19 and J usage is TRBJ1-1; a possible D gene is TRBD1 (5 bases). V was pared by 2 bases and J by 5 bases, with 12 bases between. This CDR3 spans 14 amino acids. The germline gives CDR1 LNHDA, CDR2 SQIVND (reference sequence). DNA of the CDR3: TGTGCCAGTAGTATATACGCAGGGCGTACTGAAGCTTTCTTT. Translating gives CASSIYAGRTEAFF.

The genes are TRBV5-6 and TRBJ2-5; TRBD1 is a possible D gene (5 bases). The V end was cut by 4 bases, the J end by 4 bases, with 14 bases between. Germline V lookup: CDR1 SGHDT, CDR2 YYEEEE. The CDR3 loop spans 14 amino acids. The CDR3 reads CASSPVGVSETQYF. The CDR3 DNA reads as TGTGCCAGCAGCCCCGTAGGGGTATCAGAGACCCAGTACTTC.

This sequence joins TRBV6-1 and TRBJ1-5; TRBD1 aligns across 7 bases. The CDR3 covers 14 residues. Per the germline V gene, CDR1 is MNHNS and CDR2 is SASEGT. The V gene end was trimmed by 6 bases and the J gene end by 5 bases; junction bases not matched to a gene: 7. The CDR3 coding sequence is TGTGCCAGCAGCGGTGACAGGGACCATCAGCCCCAGCATTTT. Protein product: CASSGDRDHQPQHF.

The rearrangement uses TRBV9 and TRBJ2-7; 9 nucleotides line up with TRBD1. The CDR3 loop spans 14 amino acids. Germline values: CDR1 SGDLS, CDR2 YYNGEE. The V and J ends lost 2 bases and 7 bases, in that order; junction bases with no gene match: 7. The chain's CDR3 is CASSVGTGRREQYF. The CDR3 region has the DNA TGTGCCAGCAGCGTTGGGACAGGGAGGCGTGAGCAGTACTTC.

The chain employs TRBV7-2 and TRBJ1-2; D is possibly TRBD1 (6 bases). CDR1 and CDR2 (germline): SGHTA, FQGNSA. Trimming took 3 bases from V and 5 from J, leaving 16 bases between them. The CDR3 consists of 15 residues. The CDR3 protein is CASSLTGTSFYGYTF. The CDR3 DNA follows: TGTGCCAGCAGCTTGACGGGGACAAGCTTTTATGGCTACACCTTC.

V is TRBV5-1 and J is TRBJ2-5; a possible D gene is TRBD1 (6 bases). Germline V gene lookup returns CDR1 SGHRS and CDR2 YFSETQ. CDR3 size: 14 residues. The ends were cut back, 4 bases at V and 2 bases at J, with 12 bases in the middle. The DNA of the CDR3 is TGCGCCAGCAGCGGGGGCGACCTTCAAGAGACCCAGTACTTC. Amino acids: CASSGGDLQETQYF.